One and the same sample provided the 30 T cell receptor beta chains below, sequenced in a study of CD8 T cells in ankylosing spondylitis. MiXCR was run by TCRdb on the 5' RACE reads, yielding one entry per CDR3 protein. The data hold around 540,000 distinct CDR3 sequences, with 12% observed a single time. Their antigen targets remain unknown. Study observations and caveats: Within ankylosing spondylitis blood, a TCR beta motif made up of several highly homologous variants appeared to be characteristic.

Sequencing was done on a sample of blood, either unsorted or a sorted T cell fraction (not recorded which). These receptors all stem from a male donor with ankylosing spondylitis.

This clonotype was counted between two and nine times. The genes are TRBV20-1 and TRBJ1-5, with 7 bases aligning to TRBD1. The CDR3 has 15 amino acids. V was clipped by 3 bases and J by 7 bases; unmatched bases: 12. Germline CDR1 reads DFQATT; CDR2 reads SNEGSKA (reference sequence). CDR3 nucleotide sequence: TGCAGTGCTAGTGAAAAGACAGGGCGGGGACAGCCCCAGCATTTT. It yields the protein CSASEKTGRGQPQHF.

This clonotype has only a few counts. The chain has TRBV15 and TRBJ2-3, with TRBD1 identical over 7 bases. Germline loops: CDR1 LNHNV, CDR2 YYDKDF (reference sequence). The length of the CDR3 is 16 residues. After removal of 0 bases from V and 1 base from J, the junction contained 4 bases not matched to a gene. The CDR3 region is CATSRDYGQGTDTQYF. The CDR3 DNA follows: TGTGCCACCAGCAGAGATTACGGACAGGGCACAGATACGCAGTATTTT.

Ten or more counts support this clonotype. The chain couples TRBV20-1 to TRBJ2-2; TRBD2 matches 11 bases. Trimming took 0 bases from V and 13 from J; bases not matched to a gene: 4. Germline loops: CDR1 DFQATT, CDR2 SNEGSKA (reference sequence). This CDR3 has 13 residues. This CDR3 reads CSARELAGGRLFF. As DNA, the CDR3 is TGCAGTGCTAGAGAATTAGCGGGAGGGAGGCTGTTTTTT.

The rearrangement uses TRBV24-1 and TRBJ2-1; 13 positions match TRBD2. Germline V CDR1 and CDR2: KGHDR, SFDVKD. V lost 3 bases to trimming and J lost 8 bases; unmatched junction nucleotides: 3. CDR3 size: 15 residues. CDR3 amino acids: CATSDIGLAGDEQFF. The CDR3 coding sequence is TGTGCCACCAGTGATATTGGACTAGCGGGAGATGAGCAGTTCTTC.

Many counts were recorded for this clonotype. This chain links TRBV7-9 with TRBJ2-2; D is undetermined. Looked up from germline, CDR1 is SEHNR and CDR2 is FQNEAQ (reference sequence). The CDR3 has 13 amino acids. The germline V and J ends were trimmed by 5 bases and 5 bases, with 9 bases remaining between them. CDR3 sequence reads: CASSLTETGELFF. CDR3 nucleotides: TGTGCCAGCAGCCTTACCGAGACCGGGGAGCTGTTTTTT.

This clonotype was observed a handful of times. This sequence joins TRBV5-1 and TRBJ2-3, with 9 positions matching TRBD1. The V gene's germline CDR1 is SGHRS and CDR2 YFSETQ. The V gene end was trimmed by 3 bases and the J gene end by 6 bases; junction bases not matched to a gene: 8. The CDR3 is made up of 15 amino acids. CDR3 protein: CASSSGTGFADTQYF. The CDR3 nucleotides read TGCGCCAGCAGCTCCGGGACAGGGTTTGCTGATACGCAGTATTTT.

This clonotype was observed many times. The chain is built from TRBV12-3 or TRBV12-4 and TRBJ2-1; possibly TRBD1 or TRBD2 for D (5 bases each). The germline V and J ends were trimmed by 1 base and 0 bases, with 10 bases remaining between them. CDR3 length: 16 residues. The CDR3 sequence: CASSLVWGSSYNEQFF. As DNA, the CDR3 is TGTGCCAGCAGTTTAGTGTGGGGGAGCTCCTACAATGAGCAGTTCTTC.

Many counts were recorded for this clonotype. The chain combines TRBV10-3 with TRBJ2-5, with 11 bases lining up with TRBD2. Germline V gene sequence: CDR1 ENHRY, CDR2 SYGVKD. The length of the CDR3 is 15 residues. The V and J ends lost 0 bases and 4 bases, in that order; junction bases with no gene match: 1. The CDR3 DNA is TGTGCCATCAGTGAGTCAGGACTAGCGGGAGAGACCCAGTACTTC. It yields the protein CAISESGLAGETQYF.

There are a few counts of this clonotype. V and J are TRBV28 and TRBJ2-5; D unresolved. The CDR3 runs to 17 residues. CDR1 MDHEN and CDR2 SYDVKM come from the germline V gene. V lost 6 bases, J lost 2 bases, and 22 bases lay in between. CDR3 nucleotides: TGTGCCAGCAGGGTAAGATCCCCTCGGCAGGTTCAAGAGACCCAGTACTTC. Protein sequence: CASRVRSPRQVQETQYF. Based on the CDR3 plus reference TRBV28 and TRBJ2-5, the full variable domain is DVKVTQSSRYLVKRTGEKVFLECVQDMDHENMFWYRQDPGLGLRLIYFSYDVKMKEKGDIPEGYSVSREKKERFSLILESASTNQTSMYLCASRVRSPRQVQETQYFGPGTRLLVL.

This clonotype was detected only a few times. The CDR3 sequence is CSVEDPGGLAETQYF. CDR3 DNA: TGCAGCGTTGAAGATCCCGGAGGGCTAGCTGAGACCCAGTACTTC. The V call is TRBV29-1, the J call TRBJ2-5, with D maybe TRBD2 (6 bases). The CDR3 spans 15 residues. Trimming left V 0 bases short and J 5 bases short, with 16 bases between. Germline-derived CDR1 and CDR2 are SQVTM and ANQGSEA.

Only a few counts were recorded for this clonotype. This sequence joins TRBV9 and TRBJ2-1; D uncertain. This CDR3 has 14 residues. Trimming shortened V by 1 base and J by 5 bases, and 10 bases separated the two germline ends. Germline values: CDR1 SGDLS, CDR2 YYNGEE. This chain's CDR3 is CASSVSGFNNEQFF. The CDR3 DNA reads TGTGCCAGCAGCGTATCCGGATTCAACAATGAGCAGTTCTTC.

The chain has TRBV20-1 and TRBJ2-1; 12 bases are a match to TRBD2. Losses at the gene ends were 5 bases for V and 9 bases for J; bases not matched to a gene: 14. Germline loops: CDR1 DFQATT, CDR2 SNEGSKA (reference sequence). This CDR3 has 16 amino acids. In nucleotides, the CDR3 is TGCAGTGCTGGATCTCCCAGGACTAGCGGGATCTTTGAGCAGTTCTTC. Its translation: CSAGSPRTSGIFEQFF.

This clonotype has a count of ten or more. The rearrangement joins TRBV20-1 to TRBJ1-6; 7 bases agree with TRBD1. The CDR3 contains 14 residues. J was trimmed by 7 bases and V by 6 bases; bases with no gene match: 9. Germline V lookup: CDR1 DFQATT, CDR2 SNEGSKA (reference sequence). The CDR3 nucleotides read TGCAGTGCCCCCGCCGGGACAGAGAATTCACCCCTCCACTTT. This gives the protein CSAPAGTENSPLHF.

V usage is TRBV12-3 or TRBV12-4 and J usage is TRBJ2-2, with D possibly matching TRBD2 (6 bases). V was pared by 3 bases and J by 1 base, with 12 bases between. The CDR3 has 16 amino acids. In DNA form, the CDR3 reads TGTGCCAGCAGTTTTGGCCGGAGGGTGAACACCGGGGAGCTGTTTTTT. It encodes CASSFGRRVNTGELFF.

This clonotype was observed a few times. The chain employs TRBV24-1 and TRBJ2-1, with TRBD2 matching 16 bases. The CDR3 covers 17 residues. With V trimmed by 2 bases and J by 7 bases, 4 bases remained unmatched. Germline assignment: CDR1 KGHDR and CDR2 SFDVKD. The CDR3 spells CATSDSTGLAGGNEQFF. The CDR3 DNA is TGTGCCACCAGTGATTCGACGGGACTAGCGGGAGGGAATGAGCAGTTCTTC.

The chain is built from TRBV29-1 and TRBJ2-1, with 11 bases that match TRBD2. The CDR3 totals 17 residues. Germline values: CDR1 SQVTM, CDR2 ANQGSEA. V gave up 7 bases and J gave up 0 bases; unmatched junction bases: 11. In nucleotides, the CDR3 is TGCAGCGCTGGGGTAGCGGGAGGGGGGAGCTCCTACAATGAGCAGTTCTTC. It encodes CSAGVAGGGSSYNEQFF.

This clonotype showed up just a few times. The chain joins TRBV7-9 to TRBJ2-3, with no clear D. CDR1 is SEHNR, CDR2 FQNEAQ, per germline (reference sequence). The V end was cut by 3 bases, the J end by 6 bases, with 10 bases between. The length of the CDR3 is 13 residues. CDR3 in DNA: TGTGCCAGCAGCTTTCTGGCATCGGATACGCAGTATTTT. The encoded protein is CASSFLASDTQYF.

Only a few counts were recorded for this clonotype. The chain has TRBV3-1 and TRBJ1-2; 9 bases align to TRBD1. Germline CDR1 and CDR2: LGHDT and YNNKEL (reference sequence). This CDR3 is built from 14 residues. Trimming cost V 1 base and J 8 bases; bases outside gene matches: 5. The CDR3, as DNA: TGTGCCAGCAGCCAAGTGGACAGGGGCGGAGGCTACACCTTC. Translated, it gives CASSQVDRGGGYTF. Supplemented by reference TRBV3-1 and TRBJ1-2, the full variable domain reads DTAVSQTPKYLVTQMGNDKSIKCEQNLGHDTMYWYKQDSKKFLKIMFSYNNKELIINETVPNRFSPKSPDKAHLNLHINSLELGDSAVYFCASSQVDRGGGYTFGSGTRLTVV.

As to this clonotype: A junction end diverges from the germline sequence, so it may reflect a read error. The rearrangement uses TRBV14 and TRBJ1-6; D remains ambiguous. The germline V gene encodes CDR1 SGHDN and CDR2 FVKESK. The CDR3 is 13 residues long. The CDR3, as DNA: TGTGCCAACAGCCCTTTTTCCAATTCACCCCTCCACTTT. This encodes CANSPFSNSPLHF.

The chain carries TRBV20-1 and TRBJ2-1; 10 bases are shared with TRBD2. The V and J ends lost 4 bases and 6 bases, in that order; junction bases with no gene match: 9. The CDR3 loop spans 15 amino acids. CDR1 and CDR2 (germline): DFQATT, SNEGSKA (reference sequence). The CDR3 sequence is CSATRSGRASNEQFF. In DNA form, the CDR3 reads TGCAGTGCTACAAGAAGCGGGAGGGCCAGCAATGAGCAGTTCTTC.

This clonotype has a count of ten or more. The rearrangement links TRBV29-1 to TRBJ2-2; D gene uncertain. This CDR3 contains 12 residues. The V end lost 4 bases, the J end lost 3 bases, and 6 bases lay between the germline ends. CDR1 and CDR2 from the germline V gene are SQVTM and ANQGSEA. The CDR3 DNA reads TGCAGCGTTGCCCTATACACCGGGGAGCTGTTTTTT. This encodes CSVALYTGELFF.

The genes are TRBV12-3 or TRBV12-4 and TRBJ1-5; D is undetermined. The V gene lost 0 bases and the J gene lost 4 bases, with 4 bases spanning the gap. This CDR3 is built from 13 residues. Here the CDR3 reads CASSLATNQPQHF. Written as DNA, the CDR3 is TGTGCCAGCAGTTTAGCGACTAATCAGCCCCAGCATTTT.

The CDR3 is CASSHLGHEQYV. CDR3 bases: TGTGCCAGCAGCCACCTAGGACACGAGCAGTACGTC. The V and J genes are TRBV3-1 and TRBJ2-7; no definite D call. V was shortened by 3 bases and J by 5 bases, with 8 bases between the two germline ends. Germline CDR1 is LGHDT and CDR2 is YNNKEL (reference sequence). The CDR3 runs to 12 residues.

This clonotype was counted at least ten times. The chain is built from TRBV5-5 and TRBJ1-2; the D is unclear. The CDR3 runs to 14 residues. V lost 0 bases to trimming and J lost 3 bases, with 9 bases between them. Germline assignment: CDR1 SGHKS and CDR2 YYEKEE (reference sequence). The CDR3 sequence: CASSLGRKDYGYTF. CDR3 nucleotide sequence: TGTGCCAGCAGCTTGGGCCGCAAGGACTATGGCTACACCTTC.

V and J are TRBV7-9 and TRBJ2-1, with 8 bases lining up with TRBD2. Trimming removed 8 bases from V and 8 bases from J; junction bases left unmatched: 20. CDR1 and CDR2 from the germline V gene are SEHNR and FQNEAQ (reference sequence). This CDR3 comprises 17 residues. Here the CDR3 DNA reads TGTGCCAGCCGGACGCTACAAGGGAGCGGGAGTAAAGATGAGCAGTTCTTC. Protein sequence: CASRTLQGSGSKDEQFF.

V gene TRBV2 combines with J gene TRBJ1-5; TRBD1 agrees at 11 bases. Germline V gene lookup returns CDR1 SNHLY and CDR2 FYNNEI. Trimming took 7 bases from V and 5 from J; bases not matched to a gene: 7. The CDR3 runs to 15 residues. The CDR3 nucleotides read TGTGCCAGCATAGGGGACAGGGGGTCGGATCAGCCCCAGCATTTT. It codes for CASIGDRGSDQPQHF.

V is TRBV29-1 and J is TRBJ1-3; TRBD1 matches at 8 bases. This CDR3 spans 12 amino acids. In germline, CDR1 is SQVTM, CDR2 ANQGSEA. Trimming cost V 7 bases and J 2 bases; bases outside gene matches: 1. CDR3 protein: CSATGAGNTIYF. CDR3 in DNA: TGCAGCGCGACAGGGGCTGGAAACACCATATATTTT.

This clonotype appeared many times. The genes are TRBV24-1 and TRBJ2-1, with a weak D call TRBD1 (6 bases). V was trimmed by 4 bases and J by 1 base, leaving 13 bases between them. Germline V gene data show CDR1 as KGHDR and CDR2 as SFDVKD. This CDR3 is built from 16 residues. The CDR3, as DNA: TGTGCCACCAGTGACCCCGCCAGGGGATCCTACAATGAGCAGTTCTTC. Translating it yields CATSDPARGSYNEQFF.

The chain links TRBV7-8 to TRBJ2-7, with 9 bases matching TRBD2. V was pared by 5 bases and J by 0 bases, with 5 bases of the junction left unmatched. In germline, CDR1 is SGHVS, CDR2 FQNEAQ. CDR3 length equals 15 residues. CDR3 nucleotide sequence: TGTGCCAGCAGCACCGGGACTAGCCGCTCCTACGAGCAGTACTTC. This encodes CASSTGTSRSYEQYF.

This clonotype was found many times. The chain carries TRBV5-6 and TRBJ1-1, with TRBD1 matching over 9 bases. Germline lookup yields CDR1 SGHDT and CDR2 YYEEEE. The CDR3 is 16 residues long. Trimming cost V 2 bases and J 1 base; bases outside gene matches: 6. In DNA, the CDR3 is TGTGCCAGCAGCTTCGGACAGGGGCGGGGGAACACTGAAGCTTTCTTT. The encoded protein is CASSFGQGRGNTEAFF.